This TCR beta chain is from a study of blood T cell repertoires in COVID-19. Clones were read by immunoSEQ multiplex PCR, and TCRdb kept only the in-frame ones, dropping some. The sample includes 230,000 or so clones, 80% to 90% of them seen just once. Germline assignment: CDR1 SGHRS and CDR2 YFSETQ. The V end was cut by 0 bases, the J end by 8 bases, with 14 bases between. The CDR3 runs 14 residues. This clonotype was obtained from a woman in her 40s who had recovered from COVID-19. The sequencing input was peripheral blood. The chain recombines TRBV5-1 with TRBJ1-2; D remains ambiguous. The CDR3 reads CASSLAFFGSGYTF. CDR3 coding DNA: TGCGCCAGCAGCTTGGCGTTCTTCGGTAGCGGCTACACCTTC.